This TCR beta chain came from a study of cytomegalovirus exposure and HLA in healthy donors. Study-level points and caveats: A classifier reportedly called cytomegalovirus status with high sensitivity and specificity. Researchers counted around 160 TCR beta chains as cytomegalovirus-associated. Despite most TCR sequences being rare, some public TCRs occurred in many donors.

TCRdb keeps only in-frame clones here, not all; method: immunoSEQ multiplex PCR. The sample carries fewer than 150,000 clones, about 80% recorded once. This clone appeared a single time. Its matching antigen is unknown. The CDR3 has 15 residues. The J segment lost 1 base and the V segment lost 4 bases, leaving 6 bases of the junction unmatched. Germline V gene sequence: CDR1 SGHRS, CDR2 YFSETQ. What was sequenced was PBMCs. The chain recombines TRBV5-1 with TRBJ2-5, with 8 positions matching TRBD2. This TCR derives from a man younger than 40 in good health and CMV-seropositive. CDR3 in amino acids: CASSLIGGVQETQYF. DNA of the CDR3: TGCGCCAGCAGCCTGATCGGGGGGGTCCAAGAGACCCAGTACTTC. Full variable domain (rest looked up from reference TRBV5-1 and TRBJ2-5): KAGVTQTPRYLIKTRGQQVTLSCSPISGHRSVSWYQQTPGQGLQFLFEYFSETQRNKGNFPGRFSGRQFSNSRSEMNVSTLELGDSALYLCASSLIGGVQETQYFGPGTRLLVL.